This record covers a single T cell receptor beta chain. Which antigen it targets is not known. Base-call qualities are not available, and no considerably larger clone is one nucleotide away. CD8 naive samples consisted of CD45RO-negative cells that were positively selected for CCR7, yielding a CD45RA+CCR7+ population without TemRA cells. The donors were healthy, HIV-negative adults who had no recently reported acute infections or vaccinations. All donors were Caucasian adults living in Nashville, Tennessee, USA. Blood was obtained by leukapheresis, after which PBMCs were separated by Ficoll-Histopaque density gradient centrifugation and cryopreserved in liquid nitrogen vapor phase. Purity and quantity of every magnetically sorted T cell population were checked by analytical flow cytometry. Genomic DNA was isolated from every sorted fraction and measured by UV absorbance on a Nanodrop 2000c. This specimen belongs to a study of shared clonotypes between healthy human individuals (dated by TCRdb to 2018 to 2021). Turning to the overall study: Three men and a couple of women, aged 18 to 49 years, made up the cohort. For each donor, CD4 naive and CD4 memory were each run on three plates, CD8 naive on two plates, and CD8 memory on one plate. The study deeply sequenced blood TCR repertoires of about 5 healthy adults to estimate repertoire size and the extent of clonotype sharing between individuals. To increase sequencing depth and limit assay-specific biases, different laboratories used diverse techniques to prepare libraries and sequence TCR repertoires. Leukapheresis yielded between about 0.94 and 9.5 billion PBMCs per donor. The study at large found these results: Estimated clonotype richness was generally larger for naive than for memory subsets. When several donors were compared, the shared fraction of clonotypes was around 5% for naive CD4, 3% to 4% for naive CD8, 2% to 2.5% for memory CD4, and 0.3% to 0.5% for memory CD8. Even with the large sequencing depth, rarefaction of the sorted-subset datasets indicated that sequencing was incomplete. Clonotypes shared by all four sorted-subset donors showed higher generation probabilities than non-shared clonotypes. Because the study included a small number of donors, the genetic and exposure-history diversity represented was limited. Pairwise subsampling led to the expectation that sequencing depth would affect the degree of clonotype sharing among donors. Sampling was limited to blood, and TCR repertoires in tissue likely differ from TCR repertoires in blood.

TCR CDR3 regions were amplified from genomic DNA by multiplex PCR using the deep immunoSEQ assay. For each cell subset, the extracted genomic DNA was distributed evenly across all wells of several immunoSEQ 96-well plates, and each plate served as one replicate. For sorted subsets, each replicate PCR was loaded with approximately 200 ng genomic DNA, equivalent to 30,000 or so T cell genomes. Purified libraries were measured with a Qubit 3.0 fluorometer, size-checked on a Bioanalyzer 2100, and measured again with the KAPA Library Quantification kit. Each immunoSEQ 96-well plate was sequenced on its own single-read 150-cycle Illumina NextSeq 550 flow cell. The original methods were these. Because the immunoSEQ output included only junctional sequences and no quality scores, the filtering could not be the same as the filtering used for full-length reads. To assign V/J genes and CDR3, sequences were annotated against IMGT germline references using PyIR, a Python wrapper for IgBLAST v1.9. Reads were filtered out if the reads had weak V/J assignments (E-value above 1e-6), no CDR3, stop codons, out-of-frame junctions, or ambiguous translated residues. V3J clonotypes were defined as sequences sharing an identical inferred V gene, J gene, and CDR3 amino acid sequence. Percentage overlap between repertoires was computed as shared unique clonotypes divided by the size of the smaller repertoire. Richness of each repertoire was evaluated using RTK rarefaction, the Chao1 estimator, and Recon v2.1 estimates of unobserved clonotypes. For all TCRbeta clonotypes obtained by the gDNA method from four donors, generation probabilities were computed with OLGA. TCRdb retrieved this table from immuneACCESS and kept in-frame rearrangements only. Not all clones are present; in checked studies, unresolved V genes account for under half, and no reason is known for the remainder. The D gene and trimming were derived from the DNA, and the V and J assignments and clone size from that table. The sample yields fewer than 1 million clones; 95% to 97% were counted once. About 0.25% of the sample comes from the top ten.

This TCR came from a man aged 25-40 years in good health. Sequencing was carried out using naive CD8+ T cells sorted from blood. The label giving this sample's cell subset or site can be read as: CD45RA+CCR7+.

The nucleotide sequence is given as TGTGCCAGCAAAAACTACGAGCAGTACTTC. The resulting protein is CASKNYEQYF. The V and J genes are TRBV6-5 and TRBJ2-7; no D segment can be confidently identified. A distance of 4 bases separates the germline ends of V and J, which lose 7 bases and 3 bases respectively. The CDR3 numbers 10 residues from cysteine through phenylalanine. Only the CDR3 DNA is retained, 30 bases long and in frame from the first base. CDR1 and CDR2 (MNHEY, SVGAGI) derive from the germline V gene.